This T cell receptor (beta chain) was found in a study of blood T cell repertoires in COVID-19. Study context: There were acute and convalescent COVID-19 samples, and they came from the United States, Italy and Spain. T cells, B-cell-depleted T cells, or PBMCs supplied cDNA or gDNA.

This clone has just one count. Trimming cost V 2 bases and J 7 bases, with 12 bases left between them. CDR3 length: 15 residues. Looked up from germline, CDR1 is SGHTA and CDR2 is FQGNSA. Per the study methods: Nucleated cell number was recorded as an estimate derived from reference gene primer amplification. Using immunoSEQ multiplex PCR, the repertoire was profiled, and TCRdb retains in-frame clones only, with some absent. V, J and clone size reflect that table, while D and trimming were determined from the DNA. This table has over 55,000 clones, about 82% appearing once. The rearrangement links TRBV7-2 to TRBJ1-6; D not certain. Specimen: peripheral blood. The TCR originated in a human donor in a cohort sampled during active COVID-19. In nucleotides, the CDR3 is TGTGCCAGCAGCTTATCGGAGTCACCAAATTCACCCCTCCACTTT. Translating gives CASSLSESPNSPLHF.